Given below is one T cell receptor beta chain in context. A clone one base away is much larger, so this may be a read error. Unique molecular identifiers were incorporated when the TCRbeta library was constructed. Using its own MiXCR run on the PCR reads, TCRdb lists one record per CDR3 protein. This sample has 70,000 to 95,000 distinct CDR3 sequences, with 18% found just once. The data derive from a study of T-cell reconstitution after alpha-beta-depleted transplantation in children. This CDR3 is 14 amino acids long. The ends lost 6 bases at V and 4 bases at J; junction bases unmatched: 2. This sequence joins TRBV12-3 or TRBV12-4 and TRBJ2-7; TRBD2 matches 14 bases. This receptor was identified in a male patient aged 2 to 10 who had a stem cell transplant for acute lymphoblastic leukemia, so the T cells may come from the graft donor. This material consisted of PBMCs, mostly from graft donor cells, taken 360 days after TCRalphabeta/CD19-depleted stem cell transplant. CDR3 DNA sequence: TGTGCCAGCAGCCGGACTAGCGGGAGGTACGAGCAGTACTTC. Translating gives CASSRTSGRYEQYF.